These 20 T cell receptor beta chains came from one sample sequenced in a study of blood T cell repertoires in COVID-19. Assay: immunoSEQ multiplex PCR; the TCRdb copy retains only in-frame clones and omits some. Of 180,000 or so clones listed, approximately 90% are singletons. The sequenced sample consisted of peripheral blood. These receptors all come from a young man with acute or convalescent COVID-19.

The chain carries TRBV6-1 and TRBJ2-2; TRBD1 matches at 8 bases. Germline V gene sequence: CDR1 MNHNS, CDR2 SASEGT. The length of the CDR3 is 15 residues. The junction had 7 bases not matched to a gene; V was cut back by 3 bases and J by 7 bases. The chain's CDR3 is CASSEIQGAVGELFF. The CDR3 DNA reads as TGTGCCAGCAGTGAGATCCAGGGGGCGGTCGGGGAGCTGTTTTTT.

As DNA, the CDR3 is TGTGCCTGGAGGCCCAGTGTGAACACTGAAGCTTTCTTT. Protein: CAWRPSVNTEAFF. The V call is TRBV30, the J call TRBJ1-1, with D unclear. Germline V gene lookup returns CDR1 GTSNPN and CDR2 SVGIG (reference sequence). Trimming took 3 bases from V and 0 from J, leaving 8 bases between them. The CDR3 has 13 amino acids.

This clone was seen only once. This sequence joins TRBV30 and TRBJ1-6; D gene uncertain. The CDR3 extends over 12 amino acids. The V gene's germline CDR1 is GTSNPN and CDR2 SVGIG (reference sequence). V was pared by 2 bases and J by 7 bases, with 6 bases between. The DNA of the CDR3 is TGTGCCTGGAGTACTCCAAATTCACCCCTCCACTTT. Encoded protein: CAWSTPNSPLHF.

V usage is TRBV24-1 and J usage is TRBJ2-7; 9 nucleotides line up with TRBD1. This CDR3 is built from 14 residues. Germline trimming cut 6 bases from V and 5 bases from J; bases unmatched to any gene: 7. The germline CDR1 and CDR2 sequences are KGHDR and SFDVKD. The CDR3 is CATSPGQGLDEQYF. CDR3 nucleotide sequence: TGTGCCACCAGTCCGGGACAGGGTTTAGACGAGCAGTACTTC.

The rearrangement uses TRBV9 and TRBJ2-7; 9 bases map to TRBD2. Germline-derived CDR1 and CDR2 are SGDLS and YYNGEE. The CDR3 length is 14 residues. J gave up 4 bases and V 3 bases, and 5 bases lay outside the gene matches. The CDR3 reads CASSGVAGDYEQYF. The DNA of the CDR3 is TGTGCCAGCAGCGGAGTAGCGGGGGATTACGAGCAGTACTTC. The full variable domain, rest sourced from reference TRBV9 and TRBJ2-7, is DSGVTQTPKHLITATGQRVTLRCSPRSGDLSVYWYQQSLDQGLQFLIQYYNGEERAKGNILERFSAQQFPDLHSELNLSSLELGDSALYFCASSGVAGDYEQYFGPGTRLTVT.

The chain couples TRBV15 to TRBJ2-5; tentatively, D is TRBD1 (6 bases). The germline V gene encodes CDR1 LNHNV and CDR2 YYDKDF (reference sequence). Trimming removed 4 bases from V and 0 bases from J, with 9 bases in between. This CDR3 is 14 amino acids long. CDR3 sequence: CATSTDRNQETQYF. Written as DNA, the CDR3 is TGTGCCACCAGCACAGACAGGAACCAAGAGACCCAGTACTTC.

The table lists this clone with a few counts. The V and J genes are TRBV11-2 and TRBJ1-3, with D uncertain. The V gene lost 3 bases and the J gene lost 0 bases, with 12 bases spanning the gap. This CDR3 contains 16 residues. Germline-derived CDR1 and CDR2 are SGHAT and FQNNGV. The DNA for the CDR3 is TGTGCCAGCAGCTTTCAACGAGGCCGCTCTGGAAACACCATATATTTT. Encoded protein: CASSFQRGRSGNTIYF.

V and J are TRBV27 and TRBJ2-5, with 10 bases identical to TRBD2. Per the germline V gene, CDR1 is MNHEY and CDR2 is SMNVEV (reference sequence). V lost 5 bases and J lost 2; bases outside the gene matches: 5. The CDR3 has 15 residues. The CDR3 DNA follows: TGTGCCAGCAGTCCCCGACTAGCGGGTCAAGAGACCCAGTACTTC. It translates to CASSPRLAGQETQYF.

The chain links TRBV11-2 to TRBJ2-4, with a weak D call TRBD2 (5 bases). The CDR3 is 16 amino acids. Germline assignment: CDR1 SGHAT and CDR2 FQNNGV. V shed 0 bases and J shed 0 bases, with 9 bases lying between them. This CDR3 is CASSLDGNIAKNIQYF. The DNA for the CDR3 is TGTGCCAGCAGCTTAGACGGGAATATAGCCAAAAACATTCAGTACTTC.

This clone has a handful of counts. The CDR3 spells CASSLLPGGSYEQYV. In DNA form, the CDR3 reads TGCGCCAGCAGCTTGCTTCCAGGGGGCTCCTACGAGCAGTACGTC. This chain connects TRBV5-1 to TRBJ2-7; 7 bases match TRBD1. Unmatched junction bases numbered 4, after V lost 1 base and J lost 0 bases. Germline V CDR1 and CDR2: SGHRS, YFSETQ. The CDR3 runs 15 residues.

The chain combines TRBV6-5 with TRBJ2-7; tentatively, D is TRBD2 (5 bases). Germline V CDR1 and CDR2: MNHEY, SVGAGI. Trimming removed 2 bases at V and 3 bases at J, with 11 bases between. The length of the CDR3 is 14 residues. CDR3 in DNA: TGTGCCAGCAGTTACAATGTGGGAGTCTACGAGCAGTACTTC. Translation: CASSYNVGVYEQYF.

This clone was counted once. The J gene is TRBJ1-5, the V gene TRBV4-1, with D perhaps TRBD1 (5 bases). Germline CDR1 reads MGHRA; CDR2 reads YSYEKL. V shed 0 bases and J shed 4 bases, with 10 bases lying between them. The CDR3 loop spans 15 amino acids. CDR3 sequence: CASSQDRRGNQPQHF. The CDR3 region has the DNA TGCGCCAGCAGCCAAGACCGTAGGGGTAATCAGCCCCAGCATTTT.

The CDR3 bases are TGTGCCAGCAGCTTGGGTTCCGGGGGCACTGAAGCTTTCTTT. It is translated as CASSLGSGGTEAFF. The V and J genes are TRBV7-2 and TRBJ1-1, with D maybe TRBD1 (5 bases). V shed 3 bases and J shed 4 bases, with 12 bases lying between them. Germline CDR1 and CDR2: SGHTA and FQGNSA. This CDR3 is built from 14 residues.

The chain joins TRBV28 to TRBJ2-1; TRBD2 aligns across 7 bases. CDR1 is MDHEN, CDR2 SYDVKM, per germline. This CDR3 region has 15 residues. V lost 8 bases to trimming and J lost 9 bases; unmatched junction nucleotides: 16. The CDR3 nucleotides are TGTGCCAGCTTGGACCGACTAAGCGGGGTTTCTGAGCAGTTCTTC. Encoded protein: CASLDRLSGVSEQFF.

This clone was found a few times. For the CDR3, the DNA is TGCGCCAGCAGCCCGGGACAGGGCTCTGGAAACACCATATATTTT. As protein: CASSPGQGSGNTIYF. The genes are TRBV5-1 and TRBJ1-3; 9 positions match TRBD1. Germline lookup yields CDR1 SGHRS and CDR2 YFSETQ. After removal of 4 bases from V and 0 bases from J, the junction contained 2 bases not matched to a gene. The CDR3 contains 15 residues.

The V call is TRBV14, the J call TRBJ1-2; possible D gene TRBD1, 5 bases. V lost 1 base and J lost 5, with 17 bases in between. The germline CDR1 and CDR2 sequences are SGHDN and FVKESK. The CDR3 covers 16 residues. CDR3 protein: CASSQVNPGNPYGYTF. For the CDR3, the DNA is TGTGCCAGCAGCCAAGTTAATCCAGGGAATCCATATGGCTACACCTTC.

This chain joins TRBV27 and TRBJ2-1, with TRBD1 matching over 10 bases. V shed 4 bases and J 8 bases; nucleotides not matched to a gene: 8. This CDR3 is 15 amino acids long. CDR1 and CDR2 from the germline V gene are MNHEY and SMNVEV (reference sequence). The CDR3 region is CASSSRTGGEDEQFF. In DNA, the CDR3 is TGTGCCAGCAGTTCCCGGACAGGGGGAGAGGATGAGCAGTTCTTC.

In its sample, this clone was seen a few times. The chain carries TRBV25-1 and TRBJ2-7; 7 positions agree with TRBD1. The CDR3 is 15 amino acids. The V gene end was trimmed by 1 base and the J gene end by 2 bases; junction bases not matched to a gene: 5. Germline lookup yields CDR1 MGHDK and CDR2 SYGVNS. CDR3 coding DNA: TGTGCCAGCAGTGAATTGGGGGACAGCGCCTACGAGCAGTACTTC. Translation: CASSELGDSAYEQYF.

The chain carries TRBV6-1 and TRBJ2-4, with unresolved D. The V gene lost 2 bases and the J gene lost 5 bases, with 4 bases spanning the gap. In germline, CDR1 is MNHNS, CDR2 SASEGT. CDR3 size: 12 residues. The CDR3: CASSEPENIQYF. The CDR3 nucleotides are TGTGCCAGCAGTGAACCCGAAAACATTCAGTACTTC.

The rearrangement uses TRBV7-8 and TRBJ1-5; 8 nucleotides line up with TRBD1. With V trimmed by 5 bases and J by 4 bases, 7 bases remained unmatched. The CDR3 spans 15 residues. From germline, CDR1 is SGHVS and CDR2 FQNEAQ. The CDR3 loop is CASSPGTGGNQPQHF. The CDR3, as DNA: TGTGCCAGCAGCCCAGGGACAGGAGGTAATCAGCCCCAGCATTTT.